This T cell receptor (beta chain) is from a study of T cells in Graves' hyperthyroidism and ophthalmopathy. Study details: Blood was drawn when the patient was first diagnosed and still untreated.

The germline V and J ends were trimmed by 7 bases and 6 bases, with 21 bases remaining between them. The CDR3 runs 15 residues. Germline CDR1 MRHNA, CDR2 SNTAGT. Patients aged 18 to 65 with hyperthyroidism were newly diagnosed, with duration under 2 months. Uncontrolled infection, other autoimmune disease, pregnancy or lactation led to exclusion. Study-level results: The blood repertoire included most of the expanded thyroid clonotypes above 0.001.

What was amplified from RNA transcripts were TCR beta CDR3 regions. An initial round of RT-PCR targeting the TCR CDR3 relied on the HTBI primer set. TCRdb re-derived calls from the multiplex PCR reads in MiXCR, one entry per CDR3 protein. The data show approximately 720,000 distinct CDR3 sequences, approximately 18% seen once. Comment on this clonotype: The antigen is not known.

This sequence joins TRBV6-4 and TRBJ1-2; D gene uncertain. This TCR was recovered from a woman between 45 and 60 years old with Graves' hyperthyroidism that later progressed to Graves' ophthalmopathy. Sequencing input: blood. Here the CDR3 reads CASTLIVPGVDGYTF. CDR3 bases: TGTGCCAGCACCCTTATCGTCCCGGGAGTCGATGGCTACACCTTC.